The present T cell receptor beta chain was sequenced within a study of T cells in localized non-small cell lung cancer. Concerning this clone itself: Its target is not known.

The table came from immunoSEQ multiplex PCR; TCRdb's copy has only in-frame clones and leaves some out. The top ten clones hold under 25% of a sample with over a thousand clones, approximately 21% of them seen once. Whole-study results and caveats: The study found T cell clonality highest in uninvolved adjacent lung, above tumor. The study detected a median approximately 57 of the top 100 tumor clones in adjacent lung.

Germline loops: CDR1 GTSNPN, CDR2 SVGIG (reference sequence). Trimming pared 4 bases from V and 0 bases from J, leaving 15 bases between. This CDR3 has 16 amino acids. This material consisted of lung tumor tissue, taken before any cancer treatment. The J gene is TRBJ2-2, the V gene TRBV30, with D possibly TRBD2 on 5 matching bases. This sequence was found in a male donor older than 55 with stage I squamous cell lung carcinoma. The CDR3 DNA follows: TGTGCCTGGAAAGGAGGTAGCGTTACGAACACCGGGGAGCTGTTTTTT. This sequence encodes CAWKGGSVTNTGELFF.